One sample yielded the 24 T cell receptor beta chains listed below, sequenced in a study of blood T cell repertoires in COVID-19. Clones were sequenced by immunoSEQ multiplex PCR, and TCRdb holds only the in-frame ones, with some missing. The table lists approximately 390,000 clones, about 89% of them singletons. The sample consisted of peripheral blood. These receptors all stem from a woman aged 60-70 years with COVID-19, enrolled during active disease.

This clone has just one count. The rearrangement uses TRBV19 and TRBJ2-5, with 11 bases that match TRBD2. V was clipped by 4 bases and J by 5 bases; unmatched bases: 9. Germline V CDR1 and CDR2: LNHDA, SQIVND (reference sequence). The length of the CDR3 is 16 residues. CDR3 sequence reads: CASSKGSGGADETQYF. In DNA, the CDR3 is TGTGCCAGTAGTAAGGGTAGCGGGGGGGCGGATGAGACCCAGTACTTC.

The chain has TRBV6-5 and TRBJ2-7; the D is unclear. Germline V lookup: CDR1 MNHEY, CDR2 SVGAGI. There are 14 residues in the CDR3. V was trimmed by 7 bases and J by 2 bases, leaving 15 bases between them. This CDR3 reads CASNGPPVAYEQYF. DNA of the CDR3: TGTGCCAGCAATGGGCCCCCGGTGGCCTACGAGCAGTACTTC.

The CDR3 sequence: CASSFNGHSQETQYF. The CDR3 coding sequence is TGTGCCAGCAGCTTTAACGGACATTCCCAAGAGACCCAGTACTTC. The chain couples TRBV7-2 to TRBJ2-5; D perhaps matches TRBD1 (5 bases). The CDR3 covers 15 residues. The germline gives CDR1 SGHTA, CDR2 FQGNSA. Trimming pared 3 bases from V and 1 base from J, leaving 12 bases between.

The CDR3 DNA sequence: TGTGCCAGCAGCTTCGTCAGGGGTAATTCACCCCTCCACTTT. Translation: CASSFVRGNSPLHF. The chain has TRBV7-2 and TRBJ1-6; maybe TRBD1 (6 bases). The CDR3 is 14 residues long. Between the trimmed V and J ends, which lost 3 bases and 6 bases, there was a span of 9 bases. Germline CDR1 SGHTA, CDR2 FQGNSA.

V and J are TRBV29-1 and TRBJ2-3, with no clear D. Deletions cut 7 bases from V and 0 bases from J, with 11 bases between. The germline V gene has CDR1 SQVTM and CDR2 ANQGSEA. This CDR3 has 13 amino acids. This CDR3 is CSAPTSSTDTQYF. In nucleotides, the CDR3 is TGCAGCGCCCCGACAAGTAGCACAGATACGCAGTATTTT.

The chain employs TRBV9 and TRBJ2-4; perhaps TRBD1 as D (5 bases). Looked up from germline, CDR1 is SGDLS and CDR2 is YYNGEE. The CDR3 runs 16 residues. The V gene lost 4 bases and the J gene lost 0 bases, with 14 bases spanning the gap. The CDR3 bases are TGTGCCAGCAGCCCTTCGACAGCTCTAGCCAAAAACATTCAGTACTTC. Translation: CASSPSTALAKNIQYF.

This chain joins TRBV3-1 (or the pseudogene TRBV3-2) and TRBJ1-1; D not resolved. Per germline, CDR1 LGHDT and CDR2 YNNKEL (reference sequence). The CDR3 sequence is 14 residues long. V lost 5 bases, J lost 2 bases, and 12 bases lay in between. The CDR3 loop reads CASSEGSLNTEAFF. DNA for the CDR3: TGTGCCAGCAGCGAAGGAAGCCTTAACACTGAAGCTTTCTTT.

The rearrangement links TRBV6-5 to TRBJ2-3, with 9 bases matching TRBD2. CDR3 length equals 16 residues. V lost 0 bases to trimming and J lost 6 bases; unmatched junction nucleotides: 7. Germline CDR1 reads MNHEY; CDR2 reads SVGAGI. CDR3 loop: CASSYSGRGGRDTQYF. As DNA, the CDR3 is TGTGCCAGCAGTTACTCAGGGCGGGGGGGCCGCGATACGCAGTATTTT.

This rearrangement joins TRBV19 to TRBJ1-2; D may be TRBD1 (6 bases). Germline CDR1 LNHDA, CDR2 SQIVND (reference sequence). V was pared by 5 bases and J by 8 bases, with 24 bases between. The CDR3 runs to 16 residues. CDR3 loop: CASSGPRLVRGWGYTF. As DNA, the CDR3 is TGTGCCAGTAGTGGACCCCGACTCGTCAGGGGCTGGGGCTACACCTTC.

The rearrangement uses TRBV11-2 and TRBJ1-5; TRBD1 matches at 10 bases. There are 15 residues in the CDR3. Germline V lookup: CDR1 SGHAT, CDR2 FQNNGV. Trimming removed 5 bases from V and 4 bases from J; junction bases left unmatched: 5. CDR3 nucleotides: TGTGCCAGCAGCGCCTCGGGACAGGGGAATCAGCCCCAGCATTTT. Translated: CASSASGQGNQPQHF.

The chain is built from TRBV28 and TRBJ1-3, with D tentatively TRBD1 (6 bases). The ends were cut back, 5 bases at V and 2 bases at J, with 16 bases in the middle. The germline CDR1 and CDR2 sequences are MDHEN and SYDVKM. This CDR3 has 16 amino acids. In nucleotides, the CDR3 is TGTGCCAGCAGTGCCTTACAGGGTAGGCCTGGAAACACCATATATTTT. Translation gives CASSALQGRPGNTIYF.

The chain links TRBV3-1 (or the pseudogene TRBV3-2) to TRBJ1-2; no definite D call. The CDR3 is made up of 14 amino acids. V lost 0 bases and J 8 bases, leaving 13 bases between the germline ends. CDR1 and CDR2 from the germline V gene are LGHDT and YNNKEL (reference sequence). The CDR3 region has the DNA TGTGCCAGCAGCCAAGACAGCTCCCAGCGGGGCTACACCTTC. As protein: CASSQDSSQRGYTF.

The rearrangement uses TRBV5-8 and TRBJ1-4; 9 nucleotides align to TRBD1. J lost 0 bases, V lost 0 bases, and 3 bases had no gene match. The CDR3 is 17 amino acids. Germline V gene lookup returns CDR1 SGHTS and CDR2 YDEGEE. The CDR3 spells CASSLGTGAATNEKLFF. Here the CDR3 DNA reads TGTGCCAGCAGCTTGGGGACAGGGGCGGCAACTAATGAAAAACTGTTTTTT. The complete variable domain, with remaining parts taken from reference TRBV5-8 and TRBJ1-4, reads EAGVTQSPTHLIKTRGQQATLRCSPISGHTSVYWYQQALGLGLQFLLWYDEGEERNRGNFPPRFSGRQFPNYSSELNVNALELEDSALYLCASSLGTGAATNEKLFFGSGTQLSVL.

The chain is built from TRBV30 and TRBJ2-3; D remains ambiguous. CDR1 is GTSNPN, CDR2 SVGIG, per germline (reference sequence). The germline V and J ends were trimmed by 2 bases and 2 bases, with 11 bases remaining between them. CDR3 length equals 14 residues. In nucleotides, the CDR3 is TGTGCCTGGAGTTCTAGAGCTTACACAGATACGCAGTATTTT. Translating gives CAWSSRAYTDTQYF.

The chain is built from TRBV2 and TRBJ1-2; 10 bases are a match to TRBD1. The CDR3 consists of 14 residues. Unmatched junction bases numbered 5, after V lost 3 bases and J lost 7 bases. The V gene's germline CDR1 is SNHLY and CDR2 FYNNEI. The CDR3, as DNA: TGTGCCAGCAGTGAGGTGACAGGGGGCGGTGGCTACACCTTC. Encoded protein: CASSEVTGGGGYTF. Variable domain in full (rest from reference TRBV2 and TRBJ1-2): EPEVTQTPSHQVTQMGQEVILRCVPISNHLYFYWYRQILGQKVEFLVSFYNNEISEKSEIFDDQFSVERPDGSNFTLKIRSTKLEDSAMYFCASSEVTGGGGYTFGSGTRLTVV.

V is TRBV28 and J is TRBJ1-4; D might be TRBD1 (5 bases). There are 14 residues in the CDR3. Trimming took 3 bases from V and 6 from J, leaving 11 bases between them. Germline V CDR1 and CDR2: MDHEN, SYDVKM. CDR3 sequence reads: CASSLRQLYEKLFF. As DNA, the CDR3 is TGTGCCAGCAGTTTGAGACAGCTTTATGAAAAACTGTTTTTT. The variable domain in full, completed from reference TRBV28 and TRBJ1-4, reads DVKVTQSSRYLVKRTGEKVFLECVQDMDHENMFWYRQDPGLGLRLIYFSYDVKMKEKGDIPEGYSVSREKKERFSLILESASTNQTSMYLCASSLRQLYEKLFFGSGTQLSVL.

The V and J genes are TRBV25-1 and TRBJ1-1; D call uncertain. Germline CDR1 reads MGHDK; CDR2 reads SYGVNS. V was clipped by 6 bases and J by 4 bases, with 15 bases between them. The CDR3 runs to 14 residues. In nucleotides, the CDR3 is TGTGCCAGCAGCTCCCCCTACGGTAGCACTGAAGCTTTCTTT. It codes for CASSSPYGSTEAFF.

V gene TRBV7-3 combines with J gene TRBJ2-1; a weak D match, TRBD2 (6 bases). CDR1 and CDR2 (germline): SGHTA, FQGTGA. V lost 4 bases and J 6 bases, leaving 16 bases between the germline ends. The CDR3 length is 15 residues. DNA for the CDR3: TGTGCCAGCAGCTCGTGGGAGACTAGTATCAATGAGCAGTTCTTC. This codes for CASSSWETSINEQFF.

As to this clone: The same CDR3 also results from other DNA sequences found in this sample. This chain connects TRBV2 to TRBJ1-5; 8 bases align to TRBD1. This CDR3 is 13 amino acids long. The germline CDR1 and CDR2 sequences are SNHLY and FYNNEI. With 6 bases clipped from V and 6 bases from J, the junction kept 4 bases outside the gene matches. CDR3 coding DNA: TGTGCCAGCAGCGGGACAGGTGGTCAGCCCCAGCATTTT. It translates to CASSGTGGQPQHF.

The J gene is TRBJ1-5, the V gene TRBV2; D is perhaps TRBD1 (6 bases). Looked up from germline, CDR1 is SNHLY and CDR2 is FYNNEI. V was trimmed by 4 bases and J by 2 bases, leaving 15 bases between them. CDR3 length: 16 residues. CDR3 residues: CASSVKGESGNQPQHF. As DNA, the CDR3 is TGTGCCAGCAGTGTTAAGGGGGAATCGGGCAATCAGCCCCAGCATTTT.

The V and J genes are TRBV19 and TRBJ2-2, with D perhaps TRBD2 (6 bases). The CDR3 length is 15 residues. Germline V lookup: CDR1 LNHDA, CDR2 SQIVND (reference sequence). Trimming cost V 7 bases and J 1 base, with 13 bases left between them. The CDR3 spells CASIPGLLNTGELFF. The CDR3 coding sequence is TGTGCCAGTATCCCGGGACTTTTGAACACCGGGGAGCTGTTTTTT.

This chain links TRBV5-1 with TRBJ2-3; TRBD2 matches 7 bases. This CDR3 is built from 16 residues. Germline lookup yields CDR1 SGHRS and CDR2 YFSETQ. After removal of 2 bases from V and 1 base from J, the junction contained 7 bases not matched to a gene. The CDR3 sequence is CASSLPSGVRTDTQYF. CDR3 DNA: TGCGCCAGCAGCTTACCCAGCGGGGTCCGCACAGATACGCAGTATTTT.

Regarding this clone: Distinct nucleotide sequences in the sample also encode this CDR3. The V gene is TRBV12-3 or TRBV12-4, the J gene TRBJ1-1, with D maybe TRBD1 (5 bases). The V end lost 6 bases, the J end lost 1 base, and 9 bases lay between the germline ends. CDR3 length equals 13 residues. The CDR3 reads CASSSTENTEAFF. The CDR3 DNA reads as TGTGCCAGCAGCTCGACAGAGAACACTGAAGCTTTCTTT.

The V call is TRBV5-5, the J call TRBJ1-2; D is perhaps TRBD1 (6 bases). CDR1 is SGHKS, CDR2 YYEKEE, per germline (reference sequence). The CDR3 covers 16 residues. The ends were cut back, 4 bases at V and 7 bases at J, with 23 bases in the middle. In DNA form, the CDR3 reads TGTGCCAGCAGCCTTCCTCCTACAGGGATTGTTGGTGGCTACACCTTC. Translated, it gives CASSLPPTGIVGGYTF.